This TCR beta chain was sequenced for a study of CD8 T cells in ankylosing spondylitis. This clonotype was detected a few times. V lost 1 base and J lost 3, with 9 bases in between. The CDR3 has 15 residues. CDR1 and CDR2 from the germline V gene are SGHTA and FQGNSA. From the 5' RACE reads, TCRdb called clonotypes with MiXCR, one entry per CDR3 protein. Of about 250,000 distinct CDR3 sequences listed, 8% to 10% are singletons. This TCR was sampled from a female donor with ankylosing spondylitis or in good health (not recorded which). Sequencing input: blood, either unsorted or a sorted T cell fraction (not recorded which). The chain employs TRBV7-2 and TRBJ2-2; no firm D call. The CDR3, as DNA: TGTGCCAGCAGCTTAGATGGCTATGACACCGGGGAGCTGTTTTTT. The encoded protein is CASSLDGYDTGELFF.